The following is a TCR beta chain sequence with its context. This clone's antigen is unknown. No much larger clonotype is one base removed from it; base qualities were not supplied. The data were obtained in a study of shared clonotypes between healthy human individuals (dated by TCRdb to 2020 to 2022). Study-level background: Two women and a few men aged 18 to 49 years were included in the cohort. To increase sequencing depth and limit assay-specific biases, different laboratories used diverse techniques to prepare libraries and sequence TCR repertoires. To estimate repertoire size and how much clonotypes are shared between individuals, the study performed deep sequencing of blood TCR repertoires from 4 to 6 healthy adults. Between about 0.8 and 9 billion PBMCs per donor were obtained by leukapheresis.

Based on the germline V gene, the CDR1 and CDR2 sequences are SGHRS and YFSETQ. The CDR3, cysteine through phenylalanine, is 15 amino acids long. Of the read, only the CDR3 DNA is kept; its 45 bases are in frame from base 1. The junction shows trimming of 0 bases on V and 0 bases on J, plus 10 bases between the germline ends. The study at large found these results: Sampling was limited to blood, and TCR repertoires in tissue likely differ from TCR repertoires in blood. Pairwise subsampling indicated that sequencing depth was expected to affect the degree of clonotype sharing among donors. Because the study included only a small number of donors, the genetic and exposure-history diversity represented was limited.

Donors were healthy HIV-negative adults with no recently reported acute infections or vaccinations. Only Caucasian adults living in Nashville, Tennessee, USA were represented among the donors. For unsorted samples, 100 million or so PBMCs were counted, and genomic DNA was extracted using the QIAamp DNA Blood Mini kit. After blood collection by leukapheresis, PBMCs were isolated using Ficoll-Histopaque density gradient centrifugation and then cryopreserved in the vapor phase of liquid nitrogen. Using the deep immunoSEQ assay, TCR CDR3 regions were amplified from genomic DNA by multiplex PCR. Genomic DNA extracted from each cell subset was distributed evenly over all wells of several immunoSEQ 96-well plates, and each plate served as one replicate. Each replicate PCR for unsorted PBMC received 300 to 350 ng genomic DNA, equal to approximately 30,000 T cell genomes. Ten immunoSEQ deep assay plates were used to sequence unsorted PBMC genomic DNA. The purified libraries were quantified using a Qubit 3.0 fluorometer, sized with a Bioanalyzer 2100, and then quantified again using the KAPA Library Quantification kit. Each immunoSEQ 96-well plate was sequenced on its own single-read 150-cycle Illumina NextSeq 550 flow cell. The study's processing was this. The immunoSEQ output contained only junctional sequences without quality scores, so filtering could not match that applied to full-length reads. Sequences were annotated with PyIR, a Python wrapper for IgBLAST v1.9, and V/J genes and CDR3 were assigned using IMGT germline references. Reads with weak V/J assignments (E-value above 1e-6), missing CDR3, stop codons, out-of-frame junctions, or ambiguous translated residues were removed. V3J clonotypes were defined as sequences sharing the same inferred V gene, J gene, and CDR3 amino acid sequence. To compute the percentage overlap between repertoires, the number of shared unique clonotypes was divided by the size of the smaller repertoire. Richness of each repertoire was evaluated using RTK rarefaction, the Chao1 estimator, and Recon v2.1 estimates of unobserved clonotypes. TCRdb re-hosts the immuneACCESS table, in-frame sequences only. Its copies lack some clones; in the studies checked, an unresolved V gene accounts for under half of them, and the cause for the rest is not known. That table is the source of V, J and clone size, and D and trimming were worked out from the DNA. The sample table shows approximately 500,000 clones, and about 75% are seen once. Under 15% of the sample lies in the top ten.

This sequence uses TRBV5-1 and TRBJ2-7; the D segment may tentatively be TRBD1 or TRBD2, each giving 5 matched bases. Specimen: PBMCs. The receptor was derived from a woman in her 40s in good health. Some clones in this sample may be carry-over from other donors' samples. The CDR3 region: CASSLGAGSSYEQYF. The DNA sequence is TGCGCCAGCAGCTTGGGAGCAGGGAGCTCCTACGAGCAGTACTTC. With all but the CDR3 taken from the reference TRBV5-1 and TRBJ2-7 genes, the full variable domain is: KAGVTQTPRYLIKTRGQQVTLSCSPISGHRSVSWYQQTPGQGLQFLFEYFSETQRNKGNFPGRFSGRQFSNSRSEMNVSTLELGDSALYLCASSLGAGSSYEQYFGPGTRLTVT.